What follows are 19 T cell receptor beta chains derived from one specimen sequenced in a study of blood T cell repertoires in COVID-19. The data were produced by immunoSEQ multiplex PCR, yet TCRdb's version contains in-frame clones alone and is incomplete. Of some 100,000 clones listed, 80% to 95% are singletons. The sequenced material came from peripheral blood. The origin of the receptors is a man between 60 and 70 years old with acute or convalescent COVID-19.

This clone turned up a few times. The chain recombines TRBV28 with TRBJ1-1; D gene ambiguous. Trimming stripped 2 bases from V and 10 bases from J, with 17 bases between. Per germline, CDR1 MDHEN and CDR2 SYDVKM. This CDR3 region has 14 residues. The CDR3 bases are TGTGCCAGCAGTTTAACGGCGGGTCAGCGGGGAGCTTTCTTT. Translation gives CASSLTAGQRGAFF.

This chain links TRBV11-2 with TRBJ2-7; D ambiguous. The V gene's germline CDR1 is SGHAT and CDR2 FQNNGV. This CDR3 contains 14 residues. Trimming left V 0 bases short and J 6 bases short, with 12 bases between. CDR3 sequence: CASSLDRTAREQYF. CDR3 DNA: TGTGCCAGCAGCTTAGATCGAACAGCTCGCGAGCAGTACTTC.

The V and J genes are TRBV19 and TRBJ2-2, with TRBD2 identical over 7 bases. The ends lost 10 bases at V and 3 bases at J; junction bases unmatched: 11. The CDR3 sequence is 15 residues long. Per the germline V gene, CDR1 is LNHDA and CDR2 is SQIVND (reference sequence). In DNA form, the CDR3 reads TGTGCCACGGGGGGTTCGGCCGCGGACACCGGGGAGCTGTTTTTT. Translating gives CATGGSAADTGELFF.

This sequence joins TRBV18 and TRBJ1-6; 8 positions match TRBD1. Germline CDR1 is KGHSH and CDR2 is LQKENI. V lost 1 base, J lost 7 bases, and 3 bases stayed unmatched. The CDR3 spans 15 residues. The CDR3 sequence: CASSPQTGDNSPLHF. The CDR3 DNA follows: TGTGCCAGCTCACCACAGACAGGGGACAATTCACCCCTCCACTTT.

The gene calls are TRBV28 and TRBJ1-1, with D perhaps TRBD1 (5 bases). The CDR3 sequence is 14 residues long. From germline, CDR1 is MDHEN and CDR2 SYDVKM. The germline V and J ends were trimmed by 1 base and 11 bases, with 17 bases remaining between them. CDR3 sequence (DNA): TGTGCCAGCAGTTTATCCCAGCTACGGGGGGTGGCTTTCTTT. It yields the protein CASSLSQLRGVAFF. Variable domain in full (rest from reference TRBV28 and TRBJ1-1): DVKVTQSSRYLVKRTGEKVFLECVQDMDHENMFWYRQDPGLGLRLIYFSYDVKMKEKGDIPEGYSVSREKKERFSLILESASTNQTSMYLCASSLSQLRGVAFFGQGTRLTVV.

This sequence joins TRBV5-4 and TRBJ1-2; TRBD1 matches 7 bases. CDR3 length equals 15 residues. The V gene's germline CDR1 is SGHNT and CDR2 YYREEE (reference sequence). Trimming took 2 bases from V and 8 from J; bases not matched to a gene: 12. The CDR3 sequence is CASSLIVGGGEGYTF. CDR3 nucleotide sequence: TGTGCCAGCAGCTTAATCGTTGGAGGGGGCGAGGGCTACACCTTC.

This chain uses TRBV21-1 with TRBJ1-5. TRBV21-1 is annotated as a pseudogene. This CDR3 is built from 17 residues. The CDR3 DNA follows: TGTGCCAGCAGCAAATGGTGCAGAAACTATAGCAATCAGCCCCAGCATTTT. It yields the protein CASSKWCRNYSNQPQHF.

The chain employs TRBV30 and TRBJ1-2; TRBD1 is a possible D gene (6 bases). The germline gives CDR1 GTSNPN, CDR2 SVGIG (reference sequence). V was clipped by 5 bases and J by 5 bases, with 12 bases between them. The CDR3 extends over 12 amino acids. This chain's CDR3 is CAWARTAYGYTF. The CDR3 DNA is TGTGCCTGGGCACGGACAGCTTATGGCTACACCTTC.

The chain employs TRBV28 and TRBJ1-2; 8 bases align to TRBD1. V lost 2 bases, J lost 3 bases, and 8 bases stayed unmatched. The germline gives CDR1 MDHEN, CDR2 SYDVKM. CDR3 length equals 16 residues. The CDR3 DNA reads as TGTGCCAGCAGTTTACCAGGGGGCAGAAGAGACTATGGCTACACCTTC. Protein: CASSLPGGRRDYGYTF.

This chain's CDR3 is CASRLGERTTQYF. The CDR3 region has the DNA TGTGCCAGCCGGTTGGGGGAGAGAACTACGCAGTATTTT. The gene calls are TRBV5-4 and TRBJ2-3; either TRBD1 or TRBD2 may fit D (5 bases each). Trimming left V 7 bases short and J 8 bases short, with 17 bases between. The CDR3 covers 13 residues. Per germline, CDR1 SGHNT and CDR2 YYREEE (reference sequence).

The V call is TRBV30, the J call TRBJ1-1; 9 bases map to TRBD1. V trimming: 3 bases; J trimming: 5 bases; junction bases outside the gene matches: 4. CDR1 and CDR2 from the germline V gene are GTSNPN and SVGIG (reference sequence). The CDR3 contains 13 residues. This chain's CDR3 is CAWSLDRGTEAFF. The CDR3 DNA sequence: TGTGCCTGGAGCCTGGACAGGGGAACTGAAGCTTTCTTT.

V is TRBV25-1 and J is TRBJ1-4; D is undetermined. Per germline, CDR1 MGHDK and CDR2 SYGVNS. The CDR3 covers 15 residues. V was shortened by 4 bases and J by 0 bases, with 9 bases between the two germline ends. CDR3 sequence (DNA): TGTGCCAGCAGTGCCAGGATTGCAACTAATGAAAAACTGTTTTTT. Its protein is CASSARIATNEKLFF.

The V call is TRBV19, the J call TRBJ1-1; TRBD1 agrees at 7 bases. The CDR3 has 13 residues. Germline assignment: CDR1 LNHDA and CDR2 SQIVND (reference sequence). With V trimmed by 7 bases and J by 4 bases, 6 bases remained unmatched. CDR3 bases: TGTGCCAGTACCTCACAGGGGCCCACTGAAGCTTTCTTT. This sequence encodes CASTSQGPTEAFF.

The J gene is TRBJ1-4, the V gene TRBV11-2, with D possibly matching TRBD1 (6 bases). The CDR3 extends over 15 amino acids. V was clipped by 5 bases and J by 7 bases, with 17 bases between them. The V gene's germline CDR1 is SGHAT and CDR2 FQNNGV. In nucleotides, the CDR3 is TGTGCCAGCAGCCTCCGACGCGTAGGGGGTGAAAAACTGTTTTTT. This codes for CASSLRRVGGEKLFF.

The chain combines TRBV6-4 with TRBJ1-5; 10 bases align to TRBD1. The junction had 5 bases not matched to a gene; V was cut back by 4 bases and J by 5 bases. The CDR3 extends over 15 amino acids. Germline CDR1 is MRHNA and CDR2 is SNTAGT. CDR3 residues: CASSVTGGSDQPQHF. The CDR3 coding sequence is TGTGCCAGCAGTGTGACAGGGGGCTCGGATCAGCCCCAGCATTTT.

The rearrangement joins TRBV19 to TRBJ1-1; possible D gene TRBD1, 5 bases. The CDR3 spans 14 residues. V gave up 2 bases and J gave up 5 bases, with 12 bases separating them. CDR1 LNHDA and CDR2 SQIVND come from the germline V gene (reference sequence). CDR3: CASSIRGVGTEAFF. The CDR3 DNA reads as TGTGCCAGTAGTATACGGGGGGTAGGAACTGAAGCTTTCTTT.

The chain joins TRBV29-1 to TRBJ2-2; 9 bases align to TRBD2. CDR1 is SQVTM, CDR2 ANQGSEA, per germline. This CDR3 spans 17 amino acids. The V gene end was trimmed by 1 base and the J gene end by 5 bases; junction bases not matched to a gene: 11. The DNA of the CDR3 is TGCAGCGTTGAAGTAGGGGAAGTAGCGGGAGATACCGGGGAGCTGTTTTTT. Amino acids: CSVEVGEVAGDTGELFF.

This clone was counted between two and nine times. The chain recombines TRBV5-4 with TRBJ1-4, with TRBD1 matching 9 bases. Trimming at V came to 2 bases and at J to 10 bases, leaving 9 bases not matched to a gene. Germline V lookup: CDR1 SGHNT, CDR2 YYREEE (reference sequence). The CDR3 covers 15 residues. This chain's CDR3 is CASSLTGGAVGKLFF. The CDR3 coding sequence is TGTGCCAGCAGCTTAACAGGGGGCGCGGTTGGAAAACTGTTTTTT.

The rearrangement uses TRBV5-4 and TRBJ1-1, with 8 nucleotides matching TRBD1. Germline lookup yields CDR1 SGHNT and CDR2 YYREEE (reference sequence). CDR3 length equals 15 residues. With 5 bases clipped from V and 6 bases from J, the junction kept 12 bases outside the gene matches. The chain's CDR3 is CASSTQTAGGSEAFF. For the CDR3, the DNA is TGTGCCAGCAGTACTCAAACAGCAGGGGGCTCTGAAGCTTTCTTT.